What follows are 25 T cell receptor beta chains derived from one specimen sequenced in a study of tumor-infiltrating lymphocytes in primary liver carcinoma. From roughly 0.55 ug of total RNA, TCR beta-specific cDNA was reverse-transcribed using a constant-region primer. Three-round nested multiplex PCR performed with slightly modified ARM-PCR produced the TCR beta libraries. Two initial PCR rounds of about 9 cycles each paired TRBV1-TRBV30 forward primers with a C-beta reverse primer. One entry per CDR3 protein, called by TCRdb with MiXCR from the multiplex PCR reads. The sample carries 100,000 to 150,000 distinct CDR3 sequences, around two thirds recorded once. Bulk tissue was left unsorted, and RNA and DNA were co-extracted from about 19-30 mg of it. The sample comprised liver tumor tissue from sampling region 1. Regarding subset: tumor region T1, superior pole. Source of these receptors: an older woman with primary liver carcinoma and hepatitis B virus infection.

This clonotype was recorded many times. V gene TRBV5-6 combines with J gene TRBJ2-7, with D perhaps assigned TRBD1 or TRBD2 (5 bases each). Trimming took off 3 bases at V and 0 bases at J, with 7 bases between the two ends. Looked up from germline, CDR1 is SGHDT and CDR2 is YYEEEE. The CDR3 is made up of 13 amino acids. CDR3 amino acids: CASSYGTSYEQYF. The CDR3 DNA sequence: TGTGCCAGCAGCTATGGGACCTCCTACGAGCAGTACTTC.

The rearrangement uses TRBV11-2 and TRBJ2-7; D ambiguous. V lost 7 bases to trimming and J lost 3 bases, with 19 bases between them. Germline CDR1 reads SGHAT; CDR2 reads FQNNGV. The CDR3 contains 15 residues. CDR3 in DNA: TGTGCCAGCAACCCACGGACGTCAACCAGCTACGAGCAGTACTTC. Its protein product is CASNPRTSTSYEQYF.

The chain employs TRBV6-1 and TRBJ1-4; D remains unclear. The V gene lost 4 bases and the J gene lost 15 bases, with 12 bases spanning the gap. Germline CDR1 reads MNHNS; CDR2 reads SASEGT. The length of the CDR3 is 11 residues. CDR3 sequence: CASSGYNGMFF. CDR3 DNA: TGTGCCAGCAGTGGCTACAATGGCATGTTTTTT.

Notes on this clonotype: A clone one base away is much larger, so this may be a read error. The chain uses TRBV29-1 and TRBJ2-7, with D maybe TRBD1 (5 bases). Germline CDR1 is SQVTM and CDR2 is ANQGSEA. The length of the CDR3 is 11 residues. The V gene lost 5 bases and the J gene lost 6 bases, with 11 bases spanning the gap. DNA of the CDR3: TGCAGCGTTTCAACAGGTGGCGAGCAGTACTTC. Translation gives CSVSTGGEQYF.

With respect to this clonotype: No conserved phenylalanine or tryptophan is present at the end of the CDR3, so a read error is the likely explanation. The genes are TRBV6-5 and TRBJ2-7; a weak D match, TRBD1 (6 bases). V gave up 4 bases and J gave up 7 bases, with 14 bases separating them. The CDR3 has 13 residues. Per the germline V gene, CDR1 is MNHEY and CDR2 is SVGAGI. In DNA, the CDR3 is TGTGCCAGCAGTTTGGGACAATTGAGGGAGCAGTACCTC. Its protein is CASSLGQLREQYL.

This clonotype showed up many times. The rearrangement links TRBV11-2 to TRBJ2-3, with 11 bases fitting TRBD2. The CDR3 has 18 amino acids. V lost 3 bases to trimming and J lost 2 bases; unmatched junction nucleotides: 10. From germline, CDR1 is SGHAT and CDR2 FQNNGV. CDR3 in DNA: TGTGCCAGCAGCTTCCGGACTAGCGGGTCCCTCTCCACAGATACGCAGTATTTT. Its translation: CASSFRTSGSLSTDTQYF.

This clonotype was seen a handful of times. The V and J genes are TRBV6-4 and TRBJ1-6; D ambiguous. There are 13 residues in the CDR3. Trimming left V 5 bases short and J 7 bases short, with 9 bases between. Per the germline V gene, CDR1 is MRHNA and CDR2 is SNTAGT. The CDR3 DNA reads as TGTGCCAGCAGTTTAGATCTAAATTCACCCCTCCACTTT. It translates to CASSLDLNSPLHF.

A note on this clonotype: One end of the junction fails to match germline, which may point to a read error. The rearrangement links TRBV12-3 or TRBV12-4 to TRBJ2-5; no firm D call. This CDR3 has 12 amino acids. The chain's CDR3 is CASSEYQGTQYF. The DNA for the CDR3 is TGTGCCAGCAGTGAGTACCAAGGGACCCAGTACTTC.

J is TRBJ2-1 and V is TRBV28; 8 nucleotides match TRBD1. J was trimmed by 9 bases and V by 5 bases; bases with no gene match: 3. Germline-derived CDR1 and CDR2 are MDHEN and SYDVKM. The CDR3 contains 12 residues. CDR3 in amino acids: CASSRTGIEQFF. The CDR3 bases are TGTGCCAGCAGTCGGACAGGGATTGAGCAGTTCTTC.

This clonotype was seen ten or more times. The rearrangement uses TRBV12-3 or TRBV12-4 and TRBJ2-1, with 12 nucleotides matching TRBD2. The CDR3 covers 18 residues. V shed 4 bases and J 0 bases; nucleotides not matched to a gene: 7. This chain's CDR3 is CASSSLAGGSSSYNEQFF. DNA of the CDR3: TGTGCCAGCAGTTCTCTAGCGGGAGGGTCTAGCTCCTACAATGAGCAGTTCTTC.

This clonotype was recorded at least ten times. This chain joins TRBV7-9 and TRBJ2-7, with 7 bases lining up with TRBD1. Germline CDR1 SEHNR, CDR2 FQNEAQ (reference sequence). This CDR3 has 14 residues. V shed 1 base, J shed 7 bases, and the junction held 7 bases outside the gene matches. Written as DNA, the CDR3 is TGTGCCAGCAGCTTAGGAGGGGGCGTAAGGGAGCAGTACTTC. Translating gives CASSLGGGVREQYF.

On this clonotype: This may come from a read error, since a much larger clone is one base off. The rearrangement joins TRBV5-1 to TRBJ2-3; D is undetermined. Germline CDR1 SGHRS, CDR2 YFSETQ. There are 14 residues in the CDR3. The CDR3 sequence is CASNLAQATDTQYF. The CDR3 DNA sequence: TGCGCCAGCAACTTGGCCCAGGCCACAGATACGCAGTATTTT.

The V call is TRBV11-3, the J call TRBJ2-5, with 10 bases that match TRBD1. Losses at the gene ends were 7 bases for V and 7 bases for J; bases not matched to a gene: 9. In germline, CDR1 is SGHNT, CDR2 YENEEA. The CDR3 has 14 residues. CDR3 in amino acids: CASNRDRGRGTQYF. The CDR3 DNA sequence: TGTGCCAGCAACCGAGACAGGGGGCGAGGGACCCAGTACTTC.

On this clonotype: One base away lies a much larger clone, so this may be a sequencing read error. V is TRBV29-1 and J is TRBJ1-5, with D possibly being TRBD1 (5 bases). Germline CDR1 is SQVTM and CDR2 is ANQGSEA. This CDR3 comprises 13 residues. CDR3 in DNA: TGCAGCGTTGGTCAGGCAGGGAATCAGCCCCATCATTTT. It specifies CSVGQAGNQPHHF.

The sample holds many counts of this clonotype. The chain carries TRBV11-2 and TRBJ1-6; 9 nucleotides agree with TRBD1. CDR1 and CDR2 from the germline V gene are SGHAT and FQNNGV. V gave up 10 bases and J gave up 0 bases; unmatched junction bases: 10. The CDR3 loop spans 17 amino acids. In nucleotides, the CDR3 is TGTGCCATCACAGGGGGCGAAGGATTCTCCTATAATTCACCCCTCCACTTT. Amino acids: CAITGGEGFSYNSPLHF.

The genes are TRBV12-3 or TRBV12-4 and TRBJ2-7; perhaps D is TRBD1 or TRBD2 (5 bases each). The length of the CDR3 is 14 residues. The V end lost 11 bases, the J end lost 7 bases, and 24 bases lay between the germline ends. The CDR3 DNA is TGTGCCGGCATTTATACCGGGGCGGCTCGTGAGCAGTACTTC. Its translation is CAGIYTGAAREQYF.

Concerning this clonotype itself: This may stem from a read error, because a much larger clone lies one nucleotide away. The chain couples TRBV5-4 to TRBJ2-2, with 9 bases aligning to TRBD2. V lost 7 bases to trimming and J lost 5 bases; unmatched junction nucleotides: 9. Per the germline V gene, CDR1 is SGHNT and CDR2 is YYREEE (reference sequence). The CDR3 consists of 15 residues. CDR3 DNA sequence: TGTGCCAGCGGTCCTAGCGGGACCCTTACCGGGGAGCTGTTTTTT. Protein sequence: CASGPSGTLTGELFF.

Notes on this clonotype: One junction end does not reproduce the germline sequence, and a read error may be involved. The rearrangement uses TRBV28 and TRBJ1-3, with D maybe TRBD1 (5 bases). Germline V CDR1 and CDR2: MDHEN, SYDVKM. This CDR3 comprises 14 residues. CDR3 nucleotides: TGTGCAAGCAGAGGGACTTACCCTGGAAACACCATATATTTT. As protein: CASRGTYPGNTIYF.

Concerning this clonotype: The CDR3 ends on some other residue instead of the conserved phenylalanine or tryptophan, so this is likely a read error. The chain has TRBV7-8 and TRBJ1-5, with D unresolved. Per germline, CDR1 SGHVS and CDR2 FQNEAQ. V lost 5 bases to trimming and J lost 1 base, with 15 bases between them. CDR3 length: 16 residues. Here the CDR3 reads CASSPRTGGSNQPQHL. The CDR3 DNA reads as TGTGCCAGCAGCCCTAGGACTGGAGGGAGCAATCAGCCCCAGCATTTA.

To note about this clonotype: This may come from a read error, since a much larger clone is one base off. The V gene is TRBV20-1, the J gene TRBJ1-5; tentative D call: TRBD1 (5 bases). V was trimmed by 4 bases and J by 7 bases, leaving 20 bases between them. The germline gives CDR1 DFQATT, CDR2 SNEGSKA (reference sequence). This CDR3 region has 15 residues. For the CDR3, the DNA is TGCAGTGCTAATACAGGCTTTGAGGGACGGCAGCCCCAGCATTTT. Translating gives CSANTGFEGRQPQHF.

This chain links TRBV11-2 with TRBJ2-3; TRBD2 agrees at 8 bases. Trimming took 1 base from V and 1 from J; bases not matched to a gene: 7. CDR3 length: 17 amino acids. Germline assignment: CDR1 SGHAT and CDR2 FQNNGV. This CDR3 is CASSLVGLENRTDTQYF. CDR3 sequence (DNA): TGTGCCAGCAGCTTAGTGGGACTAGAGAATCGCACAGATACGCAGTATTTT.

On this clonotype itself: A much larger clone differs by one base, so this may be a read error. The CDR3 does not end in the conserved phenylalanine or tryptophan, so this is likely a read error. The gene calls are TRBV4-1 and TRBJ1-1; D may be TRBD1 (5 bases). The CDR3 covers 17 residues. Per germline, CDR1 MGHRA and CDR2 YSYEKL. V lost 0 bases, J lost 1 base, and 15 bases lay in between. The CDR3 DNA follows: TGCGCCAGCAGCCAAGATCCTCGGAGGGGCGGGAACACTGAAGCTTTCTTA. This sequence encodes CASSQDPRRGGNTEAFL.

On this clonotype: Given a much more abundant clone one base away, this may be a read error. This chain links TRBV6-6 with TRBJ1-5; weak D call: TRBD1 (6 bases). The CDR3 contains 15 residues. Germline V lookup: CDR1 MNHNY, CDR2 SVGAGI (reference sequence). The CDR3 here is CASSFGGGPNLPQHF. CDR3 in DNA: TGTGCCAGCAGTTTCGGGGGGGGCCCCAATCTGCCCCAGCATTTT.

About this clonotype: This sequence may be a read error, since a much larger clone differs from it by one base. This CDR3 reads CVSREVTDTQYF. The CDR3 DNA sequence: TGTGTCAGCAGAGAAGTCACAGATACGCAGTATTTT. This chain connects TRBV12-3 or TRBV12-4 to TRBJ2-3; no reliable D call. The CDR3 consists of 12 residues.

Comments on this clonotype: An end of the junction differs from the germline gene, which may be a read error. J is TRBJ2-2 and V is TRBV28, with D perhaps matching TRBD1 (6 bases). The CDR3 runs 13 residues. Germline values: CDR1 MDHEN, CDR2 SYDVKM. CDR3 sequence reads: CASRDSYAGELYF. The CDR3 DNA reads TGTGCCAGCAGGGACAGTTACGCCGGGGAGCTGTATTTT.